This TCR beta chain appears in the sequencing data of a study of T cell responses to AZD1222 COVID-19 vaccine. About the research overall: Analyses pooled second doses at about 4 or about 12 weeks.

The germline V gene encodes CDR1 SGHKS and CDR2 YYEKEE (reference sequence). The CDR3 has 14 residues. After removal of 4 bases from V and 3 bases from J, the junction contained 4 bases not matched to a gene. Study findings and constraints: Spike-spanning, vaccine-associated CD4 TCRs were dominant at 160-218 and 743-854.

Here immunoSEQ multiplex PCR was the method, and the copy in TCRdb shows in-frame clones only, minus some. The table lists 65,000 to 95,000 clones, 85% of them singletons. Points on this clone: Its antigen is currently unknown.

The sample in question was peripheral blood, obtained on day 0 of AZD1222 vaccination. This chain uses TRBV5-5 with TRBJ2-7; 10 bases line up with TRBD1. The sequence was collected from an adult in good health. The DNA for the CDR3 is TGTGCCAGCAGCACCGGGACAGGGGTCTACGAGCAGTACTTC. It yields the protein CASSTGTGVYEQYF.